These 20 T cell receptor beta chains share one sample of origin, sequenced in a study of monozygotic twins with inflammatory bowel disease. TCRdb re-analyzed the 5' RACE reads; it lists each CDR3 protein once, without DNA. This sample's clone table lists some 440,000 distinct CDR3 sequences. The sequenced sample consisted of blood. These receptors were taken from a human donor with ulcerative colitis or Crohn's disease, or a healthy co-twin of an affected twin (not recorded which).

The genes are TRBV6-2 or TRBV6-3 and TRBJ1-1; no DNA is available, so the TRBD1 call from TCRdb remains unchecked. The germline V gene has CDR1 MNHEY and CDR2 SVGEGT. This CDR3 has 20 residues. This CDR3 is CASSYSPGGPHYGMNTEAFF.

The chain uses TRBV4-3 and TRBJ2-7; TCRdb picks TRBD1, but there is no DNA to check that call. In germline, CDR1 is LGHNA, CDR2 YSLEER. CDR3 size: 15 residues. The chain's CDR3 is CASSQGTGGSYEQYF.

The rearrangement joins TRBV11-2 to TRBJ1-5. This CDR3 comprises 13 residues. CDR1 SGHAT and CDR2 FQNNGV come from the germline V gene. The CDR3 here is CASSSDSLLPQHF.

The chain is built from TRBV11-2 and TRBJ2-7; TCRdb gives TRBD1 as the D gene, but with no DNA this cannot be confirmed. The CDR3 is 14 residues long. Germline loops: CDR1 SGHAT, CDR2 FQNNGV. CDR3 region: CASSLVGGGREQYF.

The chain couples TRBV3-1 to TRBJ1-1. CDR3 length: 12 amino acids. Germline V gene data show CDR1 as LGHDT and CDR2 as YNNKEL (reference sequence). CDR3 residues: CASSQEVTEAFF.

The rearrangement uses TRBV6-2 or TRBV6-3 and TRBJ1-5. Per the germline V gene, CDR1 is MNHEY and CDR2 is SVGEGT. The CDR3 totals 14 residues. The chain's CDR3 is CASRSGTLKEPRHF.

The rearrangement links TRBV27 to TRBJ2-4; the D call from TCRdb, TRBD1, cannot be confirmed without DNA. Germline V CDR1 and CDR2: MNHEY, SMNVEV (reference sequence). This CDR3 has 17 amino acids. CDR3: CASSTLGQTLAKNIQYF.

The V call is TRBV20-1, the J call TRBJ2-7; TCRdb's D call of TRBD2 is untestable without DNA. The germline V gene encodes CDR1 DFQATT and CDR2 SNEGSKA (reference sequence). This CDR3 comprises 13 residues. The CDR3 loop reads CSAQTSGAYEQYF.

This chain links TRBV29-1 with TRBJ2-2; the TRBD1 assignment by TCRdb is unverifiable without DNA. The CDR3 is made up of 14 amino acids. Germline CDR1 reads SQVTM; CDR2 reads ANQGSEA. CDR3 region: CSVGGSPNTGELFF.

The chain has TRBV6-5 and TRBJ2-7; with no DNA, the TCRdb D assignment of TRBD2 cannot be verified. This CDR3 is 13 amino acids long. Per germline, CDR1 MNHEY and CDR2 SVGAGI. The CDR3 is CATLLAGGSEQYF.

The CDR3 region is CSARRQTYEQYF. The rearrangement links TRBV20-1 to TRBJ2-7. Germline lookup yields CDR1 DFQATT and CDR2 SNEGSKA (reference sequence). There are 12 residues in the CDR3.

This chain uses TRBV20-1 with TRBJ2-2; TCRdb selects TRBD2, and the lack of DNA leaves this call unchecked. The CDR3 runs to 15 residues. The germline CDR1 and CDR2 sequences are DFQATT and SNEGSKA (reference sequence). The CDR3 reads CSAGLSGRGTGELFF.

The V gene is TRBV18, the J gene TRBJ2-3; no DNA is available, so the TRBD1 call from TCRdb remains unchecked. CDR1 KGHSH and CDR2 LQKENI come from the germline V gene. The CDR3 covers 15 residues. CDR3 sequence: CASSPKSGDTDTQYF.

The chain joins TRBV6-1 to TRBJ1-2. This CDR3 comprises 13 residues. The V gene's germline CDR1 is MNHNS and CDR2 SASEGT. CDR3 region: CASRPGDNYGYTF.

The chain carries TRBV4-2 and TRBJ1-2; without DNA, the TCRdb call of TRBD1 cannot be checked. The CDR3 sequence is 16 residues long. Per germline, CDR1 LGHNA and CDR2 YNFKEQ. The CDR3 region is CASSQVGTGTGNGYTF.

The CDR3 protein is CSVGGDAATHYGYTF. This chain links TRBV29-1 with TRBJ1-2; TCRdb designates TRBD1, a call that cannot be tested without DNA. Germline V gene lookup returns CDR1 SQVTM and CDR2 ANQGSEA. The CDR3 runs 15 residues.

The rearrangement links TRBV5-1 to TRBJ1-1; TCRdb selects TRBD1, and the lack of DNA leaves this call unchecked. Germline loops: CDR1 SGHRS, CDR2 YFSETQ. The CDR3 spans 15 residues. CDR3 in amino acids: CASNPPGGSYTEAFF.

The chain carries TRBV11-2 and TRBJ2-3. CDR1 is SGHAT, CDR2 FQNNGV, per germline. The CDR3 runs 13 residues. CDR3 sequence reads: CASSLMGADTQYF.

The chain combines TRBV5-1 with TRBJ2-7; lacking DNA, the TRBD1 call made by TCRdb goes unchecked. In germline, CDR1 is SGHRS, CDR2 YFSETQ. This CDR3 is 16 amino acids long. The CDR3 reads CASSRSGTGGQDEQNF.

The rearrangement joins TRBV5-4 to TRBJ2-2; without DNA, the TCRdb call of TRBD2 cannot be checked. Germline V CDR1 and CDR2: SGHNT, YYREEE (reference sequence). There are 17 residues in the CDR3. CDR3 region: CASSLAGGTSRAGELFF.